This T cell receptor (beta chain) was captured in a study of regulatory T cells in long-lasting Graves disease. Through Arm-PCR of CDR3 regions and iRepertoire HTBI primers, TCR beta libraries were built. TCRdb itself ran the multiplex PCR reads through MiXCR, one entry per CDR3 protein. The table has over 400,000 distinct CDR3 sequences, approximately 15% seen once; the top ten hold under 20%. Germline-derived CDR1 and CDR2 are SGDLS and YYNGEE. The CDR3 spans 17 residues. V shed 2 bases and J 0 bases; nucleotides not matched to a gene: 8. This clonotype was picked up many times. Time point denoted: newly diagnosed GD, antithyroid drugs for less than 3 months. RNA isolated from PBMCs was used to make the TCR library. A further study also used this sample, focusing on T cells in Graves' hyperthyroidism and ophthalmopathy.

The chain links TRBV9 to TRBJ2-1, with 7 bases matching TRBD2. The sequence was obtained from a woman aged 45-59 years with Graves disease. Sequencing used peripheral blood mononuclear cells (PBMCs), obtained at new diagnosis, from a patient treated with antithyroid drugs. This chain's CDR3 is CASSVTGTIHSYNEQFF. CDR3 DNA sequence: TGTGCCAGCAGCGTCACCGGGACTATACACTCCTACAATGAGCAGTTCTTC.